This is a list of T cell receptor beta chains from one sample in a study of cytomegalovirus exposure and HLA in healthy donors. The method was immunoSEQ multiplex PCR; TCRdb's version includes in-frame clones alone and lacks a portion of them. Found here are 250,000 to 400,000 clones, nearly 90% of them singletons; the top ten hold around 0.88%. Sequenced sample: PBMCs. The receptors derive from a man younger than 45 in good health and CMV-seronegative. CDR3s include the opening cysteine and the closing phenylalanine or tryptophan. D genes are given only for firm matches. Rows may omit the clone size; those that give it use once, few, many or a size class.

V	D	J	size	CDR3	DNA
TRBV6-5	NA	TRBJ1-1	once	CASSYSAGGTEAFF	TGTGCCAGCAGTTACTCGGCAGGTGGCACTGAAGCTTTCTTT
TRBV6-5	NA	TRBJ2-7	NA	CASRIGYEQYF	TGTGCCAGCAGGATCGGTTACGAGCAGTACTTC
TRBV5-1	NA	TRBJ2-1	NA	CASSLGGGRDEQFF	TGCGCCAGCAGCTTAGGGGGGGGCCGAGATGAGCAGTTCTTC
TRBV4-1	NA	TRBJ2-7	once	CASSQVPLPLQEVYEQYF	TGCGCCAGCAGCCAAGTTCCCCTCCCCCTCCAAGAGGTCTACGAGCAGTACTTC
TRBV19	NA	TRBJ1-5	NA	CASSDRINQPQHF	TGTGCCAGTTCCGACAGGATCAATCAGCCCCAGCATTTT
TRBV5-1	TRBD1	TRBJ2-1	once	CASGDRGLYNEQFF	TGCGCCAGCGGGGACAGGGGATTATACAATGAGCAGTTCTTC
TRBV27	NA	TRBJ2-7	NA	CASRVKNGGYEQYF	TGTGCCAGCAGGGTCAAAAACGGAGGTTACGAGCAGTACTTC
TRBV4-1	NA	TRBJ1-5	NA	CASSLTGSNQPQHF	TGCGCCAGCAGCCTAACAGGGTCCAATCAGCCCCAGCATTTT
TRBV5-1	TRBD1	TRBJ1-1	NA	CASRLTGDGTEAFF	TGCGCCAGCAGACTTACAGGGGATGGTACTGAAGCTTTCTTT
TRBV11-2	NA	TRBJ1-2	once	CASSFSERSYTF	TGTGCCAGCAGCTTCTCAGAAAGAAGCTACACCTTC
TRBV5-1	TRBD1	TRBJ2-1	once	CASSLRDRGLNEQFF	TGCGCCAGCAGCCTCCGGGACAGGGGGCTGAATGAGCAGTTCTTC
TRBV5-5	NA	TRBJ2-5	NA	CASGPGLGARSQETQYF	TGTGCCAGTGGTCCAGGACTTGGCGCACGGAGTCAGGAGACCCAGTACTTC
TRBV6-1	TRBD1	TRBJ1-3	NA	CASTKDRAGNTIYF	TGTGCCAGCACCAAGGACAGGGCTGGAAACACCATATATTTT
TRBV19	NA	TRBJ1-5	NA	CATAVGYSNQPQHF	TGTGCCACAGCGGTAGGTTATAGCAATCAGCCCCAGCATTTT
TRBV6-1	TRBD1	TRBJ1-2	NA	CASGVTGLVGYGYTF	TGTGCCAGCGGCGTGACAGGGTTAGTTGGGTATGGCTACACCTTC
TRBV7-8	NA	TRBJ2-7	many	CASSSTNIPSYEQYF	TGTGCCAGCAGCTCCACAAATATACCCTCCTACGAGCAGTACTTC
TRBV5-1	NA	TRBJ1-3	NA	CASSSDRQGSGNTIYF	TGCGCCAGCAGCTCGGACCGGCAGGGCTCTGGAAACACCATATATTTT
TRBV7-9	NA	TRBJ1-4	once	CASSLRDSTNEKLFF	TGTGCCAGCAGCTTAAGAGATTCAACTAATGAAAAACTGTTTTTT
TRBV27	NA	TRBJ1-5	once	CASSLLGQPQHF	TGTGCCAGCAGTCTCTTGGGCCAGCCCCAGCATTTT
TRBV7-6	TRBD1	TRBJ2-7	NA	CASSLYPATGDSYEQYF	TGTGCCAGCAGCTTATACCCAGCGACAGGGGATTCCTACGAGCAGTACTTC
TRBV27	NA	TRBJ2-4	NA	CASRPQTGVSIQYF	TGTGCCAGCAGGCCACAGACAGGTGTTAGCATTCAGTACTTC
TRBV20-1	TRBD1	TRBJ2-7	NA	CSGRQGGEQYF	TGCAGTGGGAGACAGGGTGGCGAGCAGTACTTC
TRBV9	TRBD1	TRBJ1-1	once	CASSVGGQSNTEAFF	TGTGCCAGCAGCGTAGGGGGACAGTCGAACACTGAAGCTTTCTTT
TRBV27	NA	TRBJ2-4	few	CASSLFGVLAKNIQYF	TGTGCCAGCAGTTTATTCGGTGTCCTAGCCAAAAACATTCAGTACTTC
TRBV27	NA	TRBJ1-6	NA	CASTRRGESPLHF	TGTGCCAGCACAAGACGGGGAGAATCACCCCTCCACTTT
TRBV10-3	NA	TRBJ2-3	NA	CAIYSSPGAPTDTQYF	TGTGCCATCTATTCGAGTCCCGGTGCTCCCACAGATACGCAGTATTTT
TRBV6-5	TRBD1	TRBJ1-2	NA	CASRPGQGTLYGYTF	TGTGCCAGCAGGCCCGGACAGGGTACTCTCTATGGCTACACCTTC
TRBV4-3	NA	TRBJ1-6	NA	CASSPFSGGADSYNSPLHF	TGCGCCAGCAGCCCCTTCTCGGGGGGCGCGGACTCCTATAATTCACCCCTCCACTTT
TRBV29-1	TRBD1	TRBJ1-1	NA	CSVPGQGASEAFF	TGCAGCGTTCCGGGACAGGGGGCAAGTGAAGCTTTCTTT
TRBV7-9	TRBD1	TRBJ1-5	NA	CASSRTGDSNQPQHF	TGTGCCAGCAGCCGGACAGGGGATAGCAATCAGCCCCAGCATTTT
TRBV7-9	NA	TRBJ1-6	NA	CASSSYSNYNSPLHF	TGTGCCAGCAGCTCGTACAGCAACTATAATTCACCCCTCCACTTT
TRBV10-2	NA	TRBJ1-1	NA	CASSDRVNTEAFF	TGCGCCAGCAGTGACAGGGTGAACACTGAAGCTTTCTTT
TRBV6-5	NA	TRBJ1-1	NA	CASSYSGGRDTEAFF	TGTGCCAGCAGTTACTCGGGGGGGCGGGATACTGAAGCTTTCTTT
TRBV7-2	NA	TRBJ2-3	NA	CASSLDAATDTQYF	TGTGCCAGCAGCTTAGATGCGGCAACAGATACGCAGTATTTT
TRBV27	TRBD2	TRBJ2-3	NA	CASSLGASGGFSTDTQYF	TGTGCCAGCAGCCTGGGGGCTAGCGGGGGGTTCAGCACAGATACGCAGTATTTT
TRBV18	NA	TRBJ1-2	NA	CASSPPTGSYGYTF	TGTGCCAGCTCACCACCCACAGGGTCCTATGGCTACACCTTC
TRBV5-1	TRBD1	TRBJ2-5	many	CASSFDRGTQYF	TGCGCCAGCAGCTTCGACAGGGGGACCCAGTACTTC
TRBV19	NA	TRBJ2-5	NA	CASMGPLQGARHQETQYF	TGTGCCAGTATGGGTCCCCTACAGGGCGCTAGGCACCAAGAGACCCAGTACTTC
TRBV6-5	TRBD1	TRBJ2-1	NA	CASSYGQGVPYNEQFF	TGTGCCAGCAGTTACGGACAGGGGGTTCCCTACAATGAGCAGTTCTTC
TRBV6-1	TRBD1	TRBJ1-2	NA	CASNPDRVNYGYTF	TGTGCCAGCAACCCGGACAGGGTTAACTATGGCTACACCTTC
TRBV6-6	NA	TRBJ2-5	NA	CASSYGTPPETQYF	TGTGCCAGCAGTTACGGGACACCCCCAGAGACCCAGTACTTC
TRBV19	NA	TRBJ2-1	NA	CASRNGGAVEQFF	TGTGCCAGTAGAAATGGGGGGGCGGTTGAGCAGTTCTTC
TRBV15	NA	TRBJ1-1	NA	CATSRVLAGEAFF	TGTGCCACCAGCAGAGTTCTGGCCGGGGAAGCTTTCTTT
TRBV9	TRBD2	TRBJ2-1	NA	CASSVGIGLADYNEQFF	TGTGCCAGCAGCGTAGGTATAGGGCTAGCGGATTACAATGAGCAGTTCTTC
TRBV6-1	NA	TRBJ2-2	NA	CASRLPTQITGELFF	TGTGCCAGCAGATTGCCGACACAGATCACCGGGGAGCTGTTTTTT
TRBV7-9	NA	TRBJ1-1	NA	CASSSPSQGNTEAFF	TGTGCCAGCAGCTCCCCGTCACAGGGGAACACTGAAGCTTTCTTT
TRBV11-2	TRBD2	TRBJ2-3	once	CASSLEAAGGPGDTQYF	TGTGCCAGCAGCTTAGAAGCCGCGGGGGGGCCGGGCGATACGCAGTATTTT
TRBV27	TRBD2	TRBJ2-1	NA	CAGSSGLAGYNEQFF	TGTGCCGGCAGTTCGGGACTAGCTGGGTACAATGAGCAGTTCTTC
TRBV28	TRBD1	TRBJ2-7	NA	CASSGDRGHSEQYF	TGTGCCAGCAGTGGGGACAGGGGGCATTCCGAGCAGTACTTC
TRBV19	NA	TRBJ1-2	NA	CATHTGLYGYTF	TGTGCCACCCATACAGGGTTATATGGCTACACCTTC
TRBV19	NA	TRBJ2-6	NA	CASSILFRTDRSGANVLTF	TGTGCCAGTAGTATACTCTTCCGGACTGATCGCTCTGGGGCCAACGTCCTGACTTTC
TRBV7-9	NA	TRBJ1-1	NA	CASSSSVGWTEAFF	TGTGCCAGCAGCTCCTCGGTCGGGTGGACTGAAGCTTTCTTT
TRBV7-6	NA	TRBJ1-2	few	CASSPTENYGYTF	TGTGCCAGCAGCCCGACAGAAAACTATGGCTACACCTTC
TRBV5-4	TRBD1	TRBJ2-5	NA	CASSRDRGETQYF	TGTGCCAGCAGCCGGGACAGGGGGGAGACCCAGTACTTC
TRBV11-2	NA	TRBJ1-2	NA	CASSLSGGYTF	TGTGCCAGCAGCTTATCGGGGGGCTACACCTTC
TRBV6-5	NA	TRBJ2-6	NA	CASSRYSGANVLTF	TGTGCCAGCAGCAGATACTCTGGGGCCAACGTCCTGACTTTC
TRBV5-4	TRBD1	TRBJ2-7	NA	CASSWTPPPGQSSYEQYF	TGTGCCAGCAGCTGGACGCCCCCACCGGGACAGAGCTCCTACGAGCAGTACTTC
TRBV5-1	NA	TRBJ1-1	NA	CASSLGIVWTVNTEAFF	TGCGCCAGCAGCTTGGGAATAGTGTGGACAGTGAACACTGAAGCTTTCTTT
TRBV10-3	NA	TRBJ2-7	NA	CAIRQDTPGEQYF	TGTGCCATCAGGCAGGACACCCCTGGGGAGCAGTACTTC